This record covers a single T cell receptor (beta chain). These data come from a study of OX40 agonist ivuxolimab in advanced cancers. At the level of the study: The drug used for patients, ivuxolimab, was an agonistic anti-OX40 (CD134) antibody.

This table comes from immunoSEQ multiplex PCR, and its TCRdb copy is limited to in-frame clones, with some not included. The sample includes roughly 66,000 clones, 80% of them seen just once. Autoimmune disease history or systemic immunosuppression barred patients. Per the germline V gene, CDR1 is SGHVS and CDR2 is FQNEAQ. This CDR3 is 12 amino acids long. J lost 2 bases, V lost 5 bases, and 0 bases had no gene match. This TCR was sampled from an adult with an advanced solid tumor such as melanoma, head and neck, liver or kidney cancer. This chain connects TRBV7-8 to TRBJ2-7, with TRBD1 matching 7 bases. The material sequenced was CD4+ or CD8+ T cells sorted from blood, taken in a trial of the OX40 agonist ivuxolimab. The DNA for the CDR3 is TGTGCCAGCAGCGACAGGGCCTACGAGCAGTACTTC. Encoded protein: CASSDRAYEQYF.